This T cell receptor beta chain derives from a study of CD8 T cells in ankylosing spondylitis. Broader study findings: Fewer than ten highly homologous variants made up a TCR beta motif that seemed to typify ankylosing spondylitis blood. Relatively scarce in peripheral blood, disease-linked clones were CD8+. Some motif variants were previously reported in reactive arthritis synovial fluid and blood. Disease-associated clones were reportedly significantly overrepresented in matched ankylosing spondylitis synovial fluid.

A note on this clonotype: Its antigen remains unknown.

With 2 bases removed from V and 0 bases from J, the gap between germline ends came to 8 bases. Germline V gene lookup returns CDR1 MNHEY and CDR2 SVGAGI. This CDR3 contains 14 residues. For TCR beta, libraries came from quantitative 5'-RACE with molecular barcodes. TCRdb re-called the 5' RACE reads with MiXCR, one entry per CDR3 protein. The sample records 300,000 to 400,000 distinct CDR3 sequences, about 22% being singletons. The sequencing input was blood, either unsorted or a sorted T cell fraction (not recorded which). The rearrangement uses TRBV6-5 and TRBJ2-7, with D unresolved. The TCR was taken from a male donor with ankylosing spondylitis. The CDR3 DNA is TGTGCCAGCAGTTACGGTCTGGCCTCCTACGAGCAGTACTTC. As protein: CASSYGLASYEQYF.